This TCR beta chain comes out of a study of blood T cell repertoires in COVID-19. In the original processing: How many nucleated cells were present was estimated from reference gene primer amplification. Using immunoSEQ multiplex PCR, the repertoire was profiled, and TCRdb retains in-frame clones only, with some absent. D and trimming come from the DNA, and the V and J calls and clone size come from that table. The data show approximately 240,000 clones, approximately 79% seen once. What was sequenced was peripheral blood. The clonotype originates from an elderly woman with active or convalescent COVID-19.

CDR3 residues: CASSIQGTSGPKNIQYF. CDR3 DNA sequence: TGTGCCAGTAGTATACAGGGGACTAGCGGGCCCAAAAACATTCAGTACTTC. The gene calls are TRBV19 and TRBJ2-4; 12 bases fit TRBD2. Trimming took 2 bases from V and 2 from J; bases not matched to a gene: 4. CDR3 length equals 17 residues. CDR1 and CDR2 (germline): LNHDA, SQIVND (reference sequence).